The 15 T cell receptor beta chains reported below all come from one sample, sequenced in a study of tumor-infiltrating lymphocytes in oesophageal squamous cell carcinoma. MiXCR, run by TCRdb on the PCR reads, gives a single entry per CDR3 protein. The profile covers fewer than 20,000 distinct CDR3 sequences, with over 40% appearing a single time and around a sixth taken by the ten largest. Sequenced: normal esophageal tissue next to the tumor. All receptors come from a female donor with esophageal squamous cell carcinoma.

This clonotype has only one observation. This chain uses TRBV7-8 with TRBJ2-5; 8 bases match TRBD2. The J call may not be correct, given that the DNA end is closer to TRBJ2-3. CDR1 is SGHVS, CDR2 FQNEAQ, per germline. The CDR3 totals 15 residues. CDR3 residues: CASSFRAGDGYEQYF. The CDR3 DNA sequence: TGTGCCAGCAGCTTCAGAGCGGGAGACGGCTACGAGCAGTATTTT.

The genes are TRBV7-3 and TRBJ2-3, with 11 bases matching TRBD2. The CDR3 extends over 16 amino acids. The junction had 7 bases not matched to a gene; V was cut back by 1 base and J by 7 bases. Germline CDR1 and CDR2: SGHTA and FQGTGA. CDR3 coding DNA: TGTGCCAGCAGCTTAAGCCTAACTAGCGGGAGTTATACGCAGTATTTT. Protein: CASSLSLTSGSYTQYF.

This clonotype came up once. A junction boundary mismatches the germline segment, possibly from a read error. Written as DNA, the CDR3 is TGTGCCAGCAGCTTGGGATCCACTGAAGCTTTCTTC. Protein: CASSLGSTEAFF. The chain joins TRBV7-2 to TRBJ2-4, with unresolved D. The CDR3 has 12 residues. CDR1 and CDR2 (germline): SGHTA, FQGNSA.

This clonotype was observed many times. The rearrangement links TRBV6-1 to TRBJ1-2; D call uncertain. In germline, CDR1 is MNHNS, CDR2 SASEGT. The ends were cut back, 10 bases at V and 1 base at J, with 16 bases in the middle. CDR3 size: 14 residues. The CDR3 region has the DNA TGTGCCACCGCTACGAGGGTTGGTAACTATGGCTACACCTTC. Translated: CATATRVGNYGYTF.

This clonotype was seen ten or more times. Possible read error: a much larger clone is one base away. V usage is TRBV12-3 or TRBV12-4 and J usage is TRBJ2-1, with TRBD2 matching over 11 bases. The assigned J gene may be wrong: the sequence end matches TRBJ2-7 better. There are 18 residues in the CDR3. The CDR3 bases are TGTGCCAGCAGTCCTCGTAGCCCCACTAGCGGGAGTTACAATGAGCAGTACTTC. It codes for CASSPRSPTSGSYNEQYF.

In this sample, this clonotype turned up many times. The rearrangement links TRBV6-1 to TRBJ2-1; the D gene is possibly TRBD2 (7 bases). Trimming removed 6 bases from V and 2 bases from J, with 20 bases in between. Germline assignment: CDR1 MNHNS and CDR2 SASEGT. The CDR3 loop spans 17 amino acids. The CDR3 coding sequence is TGTGCCAGCAGAAAATACTCGGCGGGGGCCGCCTACAATGAGCAGTTCTTC. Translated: CASRKYSAGAAYNEQFF.

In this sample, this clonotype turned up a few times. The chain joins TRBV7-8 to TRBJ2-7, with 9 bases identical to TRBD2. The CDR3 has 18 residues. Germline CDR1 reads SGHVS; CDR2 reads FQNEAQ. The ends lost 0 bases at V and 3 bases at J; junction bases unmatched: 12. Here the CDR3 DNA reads TGTGCCAGCAGCTTAGCGCGGGCTGGCGGGAGGGTCCTCTACGAGCAGTACTTC. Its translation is CASSLARAGGRVLYEQYF. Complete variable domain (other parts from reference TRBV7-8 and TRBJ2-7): GAGVSQSPRYKVAKRGQDVALRCDPISGHVSLFWYQQALGQGPEFLTYFQNEAQLDKSGLPSDRFFAERPEGSVSTLKIQRTQQEDSAVYLCASSLARAGGRVLYEQYFGPGTRLTVT.

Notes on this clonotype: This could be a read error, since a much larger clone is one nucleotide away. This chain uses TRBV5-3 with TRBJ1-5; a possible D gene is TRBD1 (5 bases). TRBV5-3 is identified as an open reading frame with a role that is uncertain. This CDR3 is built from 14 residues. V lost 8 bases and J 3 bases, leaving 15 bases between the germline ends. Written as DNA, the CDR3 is TGTGCCAGCAGTGAAGGGGTGGACAATCAGCCCCAGCATTTT. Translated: CASSEGVDNQPQHF.

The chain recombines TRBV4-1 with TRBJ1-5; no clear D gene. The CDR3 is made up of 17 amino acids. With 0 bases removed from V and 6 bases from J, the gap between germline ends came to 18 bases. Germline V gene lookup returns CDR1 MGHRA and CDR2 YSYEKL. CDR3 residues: CASSQDAQSEWGQPQHF. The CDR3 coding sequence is TGCGCCAGCAGCCAAGACGCCCAATCCGAATGGGGTCAGCCCCAGCATTTT.

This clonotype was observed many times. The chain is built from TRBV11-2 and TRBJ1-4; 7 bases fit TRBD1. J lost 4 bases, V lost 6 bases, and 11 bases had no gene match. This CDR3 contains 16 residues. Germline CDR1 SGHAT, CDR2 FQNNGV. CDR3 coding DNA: TGTGCCAGCAGTCCATCAGGGGGGATAGGTAATGAAAAACTGTTTTTT. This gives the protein CASSPSGGIGNEKLFF. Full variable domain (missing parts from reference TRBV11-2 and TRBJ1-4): EAGVAQSPRYKIIEKRQSVAFWCNPISGHATLYWYQQILGQGPKLLIQFQNNGVVDDSQLPKDRFSAERLKGVDSTLKIQPAKLEDSAVYLCASSPSGGIGNEKLFFGSGTQLSVL.

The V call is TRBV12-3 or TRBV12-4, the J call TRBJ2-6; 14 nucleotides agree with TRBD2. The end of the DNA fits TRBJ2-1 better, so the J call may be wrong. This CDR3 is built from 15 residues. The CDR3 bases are TGTGCCAGCAGCCGGACTAGCGGGAGGTACAATGAGCAGTTCTTC. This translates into CASSRTSGRYNEQFF.

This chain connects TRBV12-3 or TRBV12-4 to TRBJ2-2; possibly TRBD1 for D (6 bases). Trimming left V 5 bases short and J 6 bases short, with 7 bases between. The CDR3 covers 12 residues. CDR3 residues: CASSTGPGELFF. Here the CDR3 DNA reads TGTGCCAGCAGTACAGGGCCCGGGGAGCTGTTTTTT.

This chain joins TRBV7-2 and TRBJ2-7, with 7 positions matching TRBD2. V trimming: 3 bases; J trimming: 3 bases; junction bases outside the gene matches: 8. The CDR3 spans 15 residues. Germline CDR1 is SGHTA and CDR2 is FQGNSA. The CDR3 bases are TGTGCCAGCAGCTTTTTTGAGCGGGGCAACTACGAGCAGTACTTC. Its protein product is CASSFFERGNYEQYF. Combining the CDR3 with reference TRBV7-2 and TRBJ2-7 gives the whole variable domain GAGVSQSPSNKVTEKGKDVELRCDPISGHTALYWYRQSLGQGLEFLIYFQGNSAPDKSGLPSDRFSAERTGGSVSTLTIQRTQQEDSAVYLCASSFFERGNYEQYFGPGTRLTVT.

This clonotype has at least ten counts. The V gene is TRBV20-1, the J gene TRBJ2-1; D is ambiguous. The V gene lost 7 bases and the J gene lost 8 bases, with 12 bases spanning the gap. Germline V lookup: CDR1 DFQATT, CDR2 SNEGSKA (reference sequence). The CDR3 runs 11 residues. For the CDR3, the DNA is TGCAGTGGTAAGCTGAAAGATGAGCAGTTCTTC. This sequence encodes CSGKLKDEQFF.

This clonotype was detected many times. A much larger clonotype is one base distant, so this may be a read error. In DNA form, the CDR3 reads TGTGCCAGCACTCGGGGCAGGGGGTTGGGGGAGCAGTTCTTC. Encoded protein: CASTRGRGLGEQFF. The rearrangement joins TRBV11-2 to TRBJ2-1; 7 bases align to TRBD1. This CDR3 comprises 14 residues. V lost 7 bases and J lost 10; bases outside the gene matches: 13. CDR1 and CDR2 from the germline V gene are SGHAT and FQNNGV.